The 10 T cell receptor beta chains below all came from one sample that was sequenced in a study of T cells after posttransplantation cyclophosphamide. Assay: immunoSEQ multiplex PCR; the TCRdb copy retains only in-frame clones and omits some. Sampling found fewer than 40,000 clones, none seen once. Sequences were obtained from PBMCs. The receptors derive from a woman between 25 and 40 years old in good health and a related stem cell transplant donor.

This clone was seen many times. CDR3 DNA sequence: TGTGCCAGCAGCCAAGATGGAGGAGACAGGGGTTACGAGCAGTACTTC. Protein product: CASSQDGGDRGYEQYF. The chain is built from TRBV4-2 and TRBJ2-7, with TRBD1 identical over 8 bases. The germline CDR1 and CDR2 sequences are LGHNA and YNFKEQ. CDR3 size: 16 residues. V was pared by 0 bases and J by 4 bases, with 8 bases of the junction left unmatched.

This clone was recorded many times. The chain carries TRBV6-2 or TRBV6-3 and TRBJ1-5; TRBD1 matches at 7 bases. The CDR3 covers 15 residues. The ends lost 6 bases at V and 3 bases at J; junction bases unmatched: 8. Per germline, CDR1 MNHEY and CDR2 SVGEGT. This CDR3 reads CASRLRQGSNQPQHF. The CDR3 region has the DNA TGTGCCAGCAGATTAAGACAGGGCTCCAATCAGCCCCAGCATTTT.

This clone has a count of ten or more. The chain uses TRBV7-9 and TRBJ2-7; D may be TRBD2 (6 bases). Germline V gene sequence: CDR1 SEHNR, CDR2 FQNEAQ (reference sequence). V lost 4 bases and J lost 3, with 13 bases in between. This CDR3 is 14 amino acids long. The CDR3 sequence is CASSSGTLLYEQYF. Written as DNA, the CDR3 is TGTGCCAGCAGCTCCGGGACTCTCCTCTACGAGCAGTACTTC.

This clone was picked up many times. The chain couples TRBV28 to TRBJ2-1; 13 bases agree with TRBD2. Germline assignment: CDR1 MDHEN and CDR2 SYDVKM. The CDR3 sequence is 15 residues long. Trimming cost V 5 bases and J 6 bases; bases outside gene matches: 4. The CDR3 spells CASSVTSGGANEQFF. The CDR3 DNA follows: TGTGCCAGCAGTGTAACTAGCGGGGGGGCCAATGAGCAGTTCTTC. Variable domain in full (rest from reference TRBV28 and TRBJ2-1): DVKVTQSSRYLVKRTGEKVFLECVQDMDHENMFWYRQDPGLGLRLIYFSYDVKMKEKGDIPEGYSVSREKKERFSLILESASTNQTSMYLCASSVTSGGANEQFFGPGTRLTVL.

In its sample, this clone was seen many times. The rearrangement joins TRBV5-1 to TRBJ1-1; TRBD1 might be the D (5 bases). The CDR3 covers 16 residues. The V end lost 4 bases, the J end lost 0 bases, and 16 bases lay between the germline ends. Looked up from germline, CDR1 is SGHRS and CDR2 is YFSETQ. The CDR3 DNA sequence: TGCGCCAGCAGCCAATTGGGGCTGGGGCTGAACACTGAAGCTTTCTTT. It encodes CASSQLGLGLNTEAFF. Looking up the rest from reference TRBV5-1 and TRBJ1-1 gives the full variable domain: KAGVTQTPRYLIKTRGQQVTLSCSPISGHRSVSWYQQTPGQGLQFLFEYFSETQRNKGNFPGRFSGRQFSNSRSEMNVSTLELGDSALYLCASSQLGLGLNTEAFFGQGTRLTVV.

There are many counts of this clone. The rearrangement uses TRBV12-5 and TRBJ1-5; D unresolved. The CDR3 runs to 13 residues. The V end was cut by 7 bases, the J end by 6 bases, with 13 bases between. Germline-derived CDR1 and CDR2 are LGHNT and FRNRAP. CDR3 amino acids: CASAPDSTQPQHF. The CDR3 nucleotides are TGTGCTAGTGCCCCGGACTCCACTCAGCCCCAGCATTTT.

Many counts were recorded for this clone. The chain uses TRBV7-2 and TRBJ2-2; perhaps TRBD2 as D (7 bases). Germline V gives CDR1 SGHTA, CDR2 FQGNSA. The CDR3 runs 15 residues. V was clipped by 3 bases and J by 4 bases, with 12 bases between them. The CDR3 sequence: CASSLAGARTGELFF. The CDR3 nucleotides read TGTGCCAGCAGCTTGGCGGGGGCCCGCACCGGGGAGCTGTTTTTT.

This clone has ten or more counts. V and J are TRBV28 and TRBJ1-2; TRBD1 aligns across 9 bases. The CDR3 loop spans 15 amino acids. V was pared by 3 bases and J by 4 bases, with 6 bases of the junction left unmatched. Germline loops: CDR1 MDHEN, CDR2 SYDVKM. In nucleotides, the CDR3 is TGTGCCAGCAGTTTCTCGGGACAGGGTGCCTATGGCTACACCTTC. This translates into CASSFSGQGAYGYTF.

This clone was seen ten or more times. This chain uses TRBV9 with TRBJ1-1, with D tentatively TRBD1 (5 bases). The CDR3 length is 15 residues. The germline CDR1 and CDR2 sequences are SGDLS and YYNGEE. V lost 0 bases to trimming and J lost 4 bases, with 13 bases between them. The CDR3 DNA sequence: TGTGCCAGCAGCGTAGAACCGGGGGTGGGCACTGAAGCTTTCTTT. Amino acids: CASSVEPGVGTEAFF.

This clone was detected many times. The CDR3: CASSTGTGTSPLHF. Here the CDR3 DNA reads TGTGCCAGCAGTACCGGGACAGGGACTTCACCCCTCCACTTT. J is TRBJ1-6 and V is TRBV5-6, with TRBD1 identical over 9 bases. The CDR3 is made up of 14 amino acids. CDR1 and CDR2 from the germline V gene are SGHDT and YYEEEE. Trimming took 5 bases from V and 9 from J; bases not matched to a gene: 6.